The entry that follows covers one T cell receptor beta chain sequence. The target antigen is unknown. CDR1 and CDR2 from the germline V gene are MNHEY and SVGAGI. Trimming pared 4 bases from V and 0 bases from J, leaving 7 bases between. The CDR3 consists of 14 residues. This PCR relied on a set of 60 Vbeta primers and 13 Jbeta primers. The assay was immunoSEQ multiplex PCR, and TCRdb's table has in-frame clones only and misses some. The sample totals under 60,000 clones; its top ten clones hold approximately 12%. These data come from a study of cytomegalovirus exposure and HLA in healthy donors. Overall study context: The study's early data release held 75 million to 95 million unique TCRs from HLA-typed donors. General observations from the study: Some highly shared sequence variants likely arose as a pipeline artifact.

Material: PBMCs. The rearrangement links TRBV6-5 to TRBJ2-1, with a possible D match to TRBD2 (5 bases). This sequence was found in a woman younger than 45 in good health and CMV-seropositive. The CDR3 nucleotides are TGTGCCAGCAGTTTTACTAGCTCCTACAATGAGCAGTTCTTC. Translation: CASSFTSSYNEQFF.